This T cell receptor beta chain was sequenced during a study of control samples from healthy donors and cancer patients. The CDR3 runs to 15 residues. Unmatched junction bases numbered 7, after V lost 2 bases and J lost 7 bases. Germline-derived CDR1 and CDR2 are LGHNA and YNFKEQ. Only in-frame clones appear in the TCRdb table, and some are missing; sequencing was by immunoSEQ multiplex PCR. This sample has about 73,000 clones, with about 88% found just once. The origin of this receptor is a woman between 50 and 59 years old in good health. The chain carries TRBV4-2 and TRBJ1-4; 7 bases agree with TRBD1. The sequenced material came from blood. CDR3 loop: CASSQTGEGGEKLFF. DNA for the CDR3: TGTGCCAGCAGCCAAACAGGGGAAGGAGGTGAAAAACTGTTTTTT.